The clone carrying this TCR beta chain was counted at least ten times. Its antigen is unidentified. Unmatched junction bases numbered 17, after V lost 2 bases and J lost 4 bases. The CDR3 is 19 amino acids. These data belong to a study of T cell repertoires in cytomegalovirus infection. About the study: Both CMV infection and a matching HLA type were indicated by public TCR beta signatures.

General study points: CMV carriers with the relevant HLA were identified by cumulative public TCR beta family frequency. Dominant in the ex vivo response were TCR beta clonotypes restricted by HLA-C and specific for CMV.

TCRdb called the reads again in MiXCR, with one record for every CDR3 protein. The table shows roughly 180,000 distinct CDR3 sequences, with about a sixth occurring only once. This TCR was recovered from a human donor in good health (CMV status not recorded). Some clones in this sample may be carry-over from other donors' samples. This sequence joins TRBV12-3 or TRBV12-4 and TRBJ2-1; 7 bases are shared with TRBD1. The sample was CD8+ T cells from PBMCs. This CDR3 is CASSLSGTVFLGSYNEQFF. DNA for the CDR3: TGTGCCAGCAGTTTATCCGGGACAGTCTTTCTCGGGTCATACAATGAGCAGTTCTTC.